These 3 T cell receptor beta chains came from one sample sequenced in a study of blood T cell repertoires in COVID-19. Sequencing used immunoSEQ multiplex PCR; TCRdb keeps in-frame clones, though not all of them. The table shows about 480,000 clones, with approximately 88% occurring only once. Sequencing was carried out using peripheral blood. The origin of the receptors is a woman in her forties or fifties with COVID-19, enrolled during active disease.

The chain links TRBV5-1 to TRBJ2-6; D is possibly TRBD1 (6 bases). Germline CDR1 reads SGHRS; CDR2 reads YFSETQ. The CDR3 covers 15 residues. V was clipped by 3 bases and J by 2 bases, with 9 bases between them. The chain's CDR3 is CASSWAGAGANVLTF. CDR3 DNA sequence: TGCGCCAGCAGCTGGGCAGGGGCTGGGGCCAACGTCCTGACTTTC.

This clone was observed a handful of times. The chain couples TRBV12-3 or TRBV12-4 to TRBJ1-1; D might be TRBD1 (5 bases). The CDR3 length is 11 residues. Trimming removed 3 bases at V and 7 bases at J, with 6 bases between. The DNA for the CDR3 is TGTGCCAGCAGTTTGACAGATGAAGCTTTCTTT. This translates into CASSLTDEAFF.

The genes are TRBV6-5 and TRBJ2-3, with 7 positions matching TRBD2. This CDR3 is built from 13 residues. Germline V lookup: CDR1 MNHEY, CDR2 SVGAGI. With 7 bases clipped from V and 1 base from J, the junction kept 2 bases outside the gene matches. Here the CDR3 reads CASKGLGTDTQYF. Written as DNA, the CDR3 is TGTGCCAGCAAAGGACTAGGCACAGATACGCAGTATTTT.